The rows below give T cell receptor beta chains drawn from one sample of a study of T-cell memory formation after mild COVID-19. TCRdb analysed the 5' RACE reads with MiXCR anew, one entry per CDR3 protein. The sample holds 200,000 to 250,000 distinct CDR3 sequences, approximately 9% seen once. The sequenced material came from PBMCs or a T cell subset sorted from them (not recorded which). All receptors come from a man between 18 and 35 years old who had mild COVID-19 (a few samples of this study predate the infection). Cell type and time point are not known. The conserved cysteine and the conserved F or W are not part of the CDR3 here.

>TRBJ2-3|TRBV23-1
ASSHDGISTDTQY
>TRBJ2-5|TRBV7-2
ASSLRGDRETQY
>TRBJ2-6|TRBV7-2
ASSLPRGQSISGANVLT
>TRBJ2-7|TRBV7-3
ASSHHPWDRSYEQY
>TRBJ2-3|TRBV12-3/TRBV12-4
ASRRQFSTDTQY
>TRBJ1-2|TRBV7-9
ASTIPAGFGYGYT
>TRBJ2-3|TRBV29-1
SVVGGGTDTQY
>TRBJ1-5|TRBV5-1
ASSWGGGDQPQH
>TRBJ2-4|TRBV20-1
SARGTEAKNIQY
>TRBJ2-5|TRBV21-1
ASAVDLRKETQY
>TRBJ2-2|TRBV5-1
ASSKGQANTGELF
>TRBJ2-2|TRBV5-1
ASSWGLADTGELF
>TRBJ1-4|TRBV12-3/TRBV12-4
ASSFEGGSNEKLF
>TRBJ2-3|TRBV5-1
ASSSLLHDGTDTQY
>TRBJ2-5|TRBV28
ASSSGIKETQY
>TRBJ1-1|TRBV10-3
AIRDRVNEAF
>TRBJ2-1|TRBV20-1
SAYRASGVNEQF
>TRBJ1-5|TRBV7-9
ASSREGNQPQH
>TRBJ2-3|TRBV5-1
ASSFRQTAAVTDTQY
>TRBJ2-2|TRBV9
ASSVVERATGRELF
>TRBJ1-4|TRBV12-3/TRBV12-4
ASSPDRDNEKLF
>TRBJ1-1|TRBV3-1
ASSQDGKSWLTEAF
>TRBJ1-4|TRBV6-6
ASSYSPGEKLF
>TRBJ1-1|TRBV7-9
ASSFSRDTEAF
>TRBJ1-1|TRBV20-1
SARKDRDSEAF
>TRBJ2-7|TRBV5-1
ASSGSLYEQY
>TRBJ2-3|TRBV20-1
SAVLGTGTDTQY
>TRBJ2-4|TRBV5-4
ASSSKGGNQNIQY
>TRBJ2-2|TRBV5-1
ASSLESRRREPAGELF
>TRBJ2-7|TRBV18
ASSLGGGENYEQY
>TRBJ1-2|TRBV3-1
ASSGRTGNVSGGYT
>TRBJ2-3|TRBV4-3
ASSQTQYQGRTQY
>TRBJ2-1|TRBV6-4
ASSDGSGDEQF
>TRBJ1-2|TRBV28
ASSLYGPGGYT
>TRBJ1-2|TRBV7-2
ASSLRDREGGGYT
>TRBJ2-7|TRBV6-2/TRBV6-3
ASSSRLAGTYEQY
>TRBJ1-1|TRBV5-1
ASSLTFGRLEAF
>TRBJ1-1|TRBV29-1
SVDAGNAEAF
>TRBJ1-2|TRBV7-2
ASSLVYDGLYGYT
>TRBJ1-2|TRBV5-1
ASSLLTMGGYT
>TRBJ2-1|TRBV6-1
ASSEERYHNEQF
>TRBJ2-5|TRBV5-1
ASSLEGRGRETQY
>TRBJ2-3|TRBV5-4
ASSLDQGGTDTQY
>TRBJ1-5|TRBV4-1
ASSQDTPGTGRFLGVQPQH
>TRBJ1-6|TRBV5-4
ASKTGDSPLH
>TRBJ2-7|TRBV7-9
ASSLYRGLGEQY